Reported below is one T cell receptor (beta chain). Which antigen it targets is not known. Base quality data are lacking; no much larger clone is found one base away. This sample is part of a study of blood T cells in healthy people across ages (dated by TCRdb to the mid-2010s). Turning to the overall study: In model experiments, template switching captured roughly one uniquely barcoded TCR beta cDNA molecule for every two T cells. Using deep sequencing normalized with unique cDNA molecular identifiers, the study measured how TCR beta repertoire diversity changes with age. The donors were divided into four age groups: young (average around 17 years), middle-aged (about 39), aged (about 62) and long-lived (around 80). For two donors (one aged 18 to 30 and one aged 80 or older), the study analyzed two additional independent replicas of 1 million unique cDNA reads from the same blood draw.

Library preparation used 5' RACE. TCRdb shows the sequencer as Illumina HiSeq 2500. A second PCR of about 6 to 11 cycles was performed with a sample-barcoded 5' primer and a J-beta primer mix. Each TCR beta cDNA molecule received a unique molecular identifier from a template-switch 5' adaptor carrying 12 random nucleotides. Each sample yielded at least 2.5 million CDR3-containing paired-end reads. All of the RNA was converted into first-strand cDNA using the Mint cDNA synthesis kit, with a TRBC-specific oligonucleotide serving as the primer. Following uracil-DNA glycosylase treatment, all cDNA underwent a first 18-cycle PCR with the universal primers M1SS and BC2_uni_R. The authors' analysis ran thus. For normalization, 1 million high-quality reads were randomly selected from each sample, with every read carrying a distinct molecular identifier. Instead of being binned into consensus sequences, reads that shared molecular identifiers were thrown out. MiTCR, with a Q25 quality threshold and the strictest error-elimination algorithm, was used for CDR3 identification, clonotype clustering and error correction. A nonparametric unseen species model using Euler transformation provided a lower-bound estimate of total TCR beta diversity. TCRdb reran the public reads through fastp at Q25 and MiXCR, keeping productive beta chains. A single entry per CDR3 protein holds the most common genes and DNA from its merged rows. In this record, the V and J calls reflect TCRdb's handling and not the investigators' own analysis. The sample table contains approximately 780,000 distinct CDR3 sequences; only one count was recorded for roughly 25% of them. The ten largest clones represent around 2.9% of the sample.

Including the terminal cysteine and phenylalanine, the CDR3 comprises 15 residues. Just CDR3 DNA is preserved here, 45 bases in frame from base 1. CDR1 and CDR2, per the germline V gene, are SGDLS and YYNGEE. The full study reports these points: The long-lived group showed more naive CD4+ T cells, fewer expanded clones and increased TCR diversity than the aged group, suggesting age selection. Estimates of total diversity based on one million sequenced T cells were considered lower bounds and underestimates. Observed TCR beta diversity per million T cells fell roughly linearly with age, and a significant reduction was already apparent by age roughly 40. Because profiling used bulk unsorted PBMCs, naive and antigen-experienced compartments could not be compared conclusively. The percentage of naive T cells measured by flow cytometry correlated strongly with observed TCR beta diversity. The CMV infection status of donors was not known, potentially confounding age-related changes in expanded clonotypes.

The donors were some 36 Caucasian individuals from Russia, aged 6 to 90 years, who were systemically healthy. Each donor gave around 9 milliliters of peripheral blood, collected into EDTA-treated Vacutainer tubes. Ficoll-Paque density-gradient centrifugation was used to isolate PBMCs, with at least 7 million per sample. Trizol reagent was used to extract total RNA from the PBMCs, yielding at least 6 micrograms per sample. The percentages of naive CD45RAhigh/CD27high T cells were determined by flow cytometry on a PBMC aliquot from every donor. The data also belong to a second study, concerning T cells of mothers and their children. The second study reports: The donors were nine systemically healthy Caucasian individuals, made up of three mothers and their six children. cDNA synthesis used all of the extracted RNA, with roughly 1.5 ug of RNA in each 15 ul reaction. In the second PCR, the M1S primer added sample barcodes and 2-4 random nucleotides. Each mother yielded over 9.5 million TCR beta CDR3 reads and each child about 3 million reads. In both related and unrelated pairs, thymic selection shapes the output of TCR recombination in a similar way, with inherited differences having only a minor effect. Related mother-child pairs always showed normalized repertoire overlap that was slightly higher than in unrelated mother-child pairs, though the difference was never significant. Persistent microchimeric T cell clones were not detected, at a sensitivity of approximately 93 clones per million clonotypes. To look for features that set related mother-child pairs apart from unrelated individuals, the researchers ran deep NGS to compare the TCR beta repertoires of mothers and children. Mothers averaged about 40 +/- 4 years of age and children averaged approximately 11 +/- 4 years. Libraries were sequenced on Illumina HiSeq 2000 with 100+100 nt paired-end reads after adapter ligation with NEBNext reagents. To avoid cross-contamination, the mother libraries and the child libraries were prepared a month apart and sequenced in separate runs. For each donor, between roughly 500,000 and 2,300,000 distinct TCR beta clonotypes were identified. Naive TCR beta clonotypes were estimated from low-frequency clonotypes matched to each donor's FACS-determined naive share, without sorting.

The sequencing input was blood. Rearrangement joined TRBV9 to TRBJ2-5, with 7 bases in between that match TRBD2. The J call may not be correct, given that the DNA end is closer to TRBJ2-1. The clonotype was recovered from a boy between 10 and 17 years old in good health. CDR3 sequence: CASSTSGTKGNEQFF. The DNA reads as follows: TGTGCCAGCAGCACGTCCGGGACTAAAGGCAATGAGCAGTTCTTC.